These 32 T cell receptor beta chains share one sample of origin, sequenced in a study of blood T cell repertoires in COVID-19. Profiling relied on immunoSEQ multiplex PCR, and the TCRdb table lists in-frame clones only, not all of them. The sample holds about 78,000 clones, roughly 86% seen once. The sample consisted of peripheral blood. Receptors were obtained from a man in his fifties with active or convalescent COVID-19.

The chain is built from TRBV5-1 and TRBJ2-3; TRBD2 might be the D (5 bases). V lost 1 base and J 2 bases, leaving 11 bases between the germline ends. CDR1 SGHRS and CDR2 YFSETQ come from the germline V gene. The CDR3 runs 15 residues. CDR3 in DNA: TGCGCCAGCAGCTTGACCGGGATCCCCACAGATACGCAGTATTTT. It translates to CASSLTGIPTDTQYF.

The rearrangement joins TRBV5-4 to TRBJ2-4; D is possibly TRBD1 (5 bases). The length of the CDR3 is 13 residues. V was cut by 0 bases and J by 12 bases, with 13 bases left in between. Germline assignment: CDR1 SGHNT and CDR2 YYREEE (reference sequence). The DNA for the CDR3 is TGTGCCAGCAGCTTGGACAGCCAAAGGGGTCAGTACTTC. Translated, it gives CASSLDSQRGQYF.

V is TRBV6-4 and J is TRBJ1-2, with D possibly TRBD1 on 5 matching bases. The germline V gene encodes CDR1 MRHNA and CDR2 SNTAGT. Trimming left V 10 bases short and J 4 bases short, with 16 bases between. The CDR3 sequence is 13 residues long. The CDR3 DNA sequence: TGTGCCACCTGTACCCGGGACTTCTATGGCTACACCTTC. This sequence encodes CATCTRDFYGYTF.

The chain employs TRBV5-1 and TRBJ2-3; no definite D call. The germline V gene encodes CDR1 SGHRS and CDR2 YFSETQ. The V and J ends lost 0 bases and 2 bases respectively, with 10 bases between them. The CDR3 runs to 15 residues. CDR3 in amino acids: CASSLGGRYTDTQYF. The CDR3 DNA reads as TGCGCCAGCAGCTTGGGAGGCAGATACACAGATACGCAGTATTTT.

In DNA, the CDR3 is TGCGCCAGCAGCCAAGATCTAGGCGACAGGCGCCAAGAGACCCAGTACTTC. This codes for CASSQDLGDRRQETQYF. The chain links TRBV4-1 to TRBJ2-5; TRBD1 is a possible D gene (6 bases). The V end was cut by 0 bases, the J end by 1 base, with 15 bases between. This CDR3 is built from 17 residues. The germline V gene encodes CDR1 MGHRA and CDR2 YSYEKL.

The chain has TRBV2 and TRBJ1-3, with D uncertain. This CDR3 is built from 16 residues. Germline CDR1 and CDR2: SNHLY and FYNNEI. V lost 4 bases and J 0 bases, leaving 13 bases between the germline ends. CDR3 nucleotides: TGTGCCAGCAGTGTGGTTAGAATTGGCTCTGGAAACACCATATATTTT. Translation: CASSVVRIGSGNTIYF.

The rearrangement joins TRBV6-5 to TRBJ2-7, with TRBD2 matching 7 bases. After removal of 4 bases from V and 3 bases from J, the junction contained 12 bases not matched to a gene. This CDR3 has 16 residues. Germline V gene lookup returns CDR1 MNHEY and CDR2 SVGAGI. The CDR3, as DNA: TGTGCCAGCAGTTCCCCGAGGCGGGGGACCCGCTACGAGCAGTACTTC. Its translation is CASSSPRRGTRYEQYF.

The chain has TRBV6-5 and TRBJ1-6, with D unclear. Trimming cost V 7 bases and J 18 bases, with 19 bases left between them. CDR3 length equals 12 residues. Germline V gene lookup returns CDR1 MNHEY and CDR2 SVGAGI. CDR3 in amino acids: CASISSGSTPHF. DNA of the CDR3: TGTGCCAGCATCTCATCAGGCTCAACACCCCACTTT.

The chain recombines TRBV19 with TRBJ2-2; D ambiguous. The CDR3 loop spans 14 amino acids. The V gene lost 7 bases and the J gene lost 0 bases, with 9 bases spanning the gap. Germline V gene data show CDR1 as LNHDA and CDR2 as SQIVND (reference sequence). CDR3 in DNA: TGTGCCAGTACCTATCTATCGAACACCGGGGAGCTGTTTTTT. This sequence encodes CASTYLSNTGELFF.

The rearrangement joins TRBV6-5 to TRBJ2-1; 7 nucleotides line up with TRBD1. The CDR3 extends over 14 amino acids. Germline assignment: CDR1 MNHEY and CDR2 SVGAGI. With V trimmed by 6 bases and J by 4 bases, 6 bases remained unmatched. CDR3 sequence reads: CASSDRAHYNEQFF. The CDR3 DNA sequence: TGTGCCAGCAGCGACAGGGCACATTACAATGAGCAGTTCTTC.

The chain is built from TRBV10-2 and TRBJ2-1, with TRBD1 matching 9 bases. Looked up from germline, CDR1 is WSHSY and CDR2 is SAAADI. This CDR3 contains 15 residues. J was trimmed by 2 bases and V by 7 bases; bases with no gene match: 6. The CDR3 DNA follows: TGCGCCAGCATAAAGGGACAGGGTGCCTACAATGAGCAGTTCTTC. Its translation is CASIKGQGAYNEQFF.

This clone was counted between two and nine times. At the DNA level, this CDR3 is encoded by other sequences in the same sample as well. The chain couples TRBV3-1 (or the pseudogene TRBV3-2) to TRBJ2-6; unclear D gene. The germline CDR1 and CDR2 sequences are LGHDT and YNNKEL (reference sequence). V lost 0 bases, J lost 1 base, and 4 bases lay in between. This CDR3 comprises 15 residues. The DNA for the CDR3 is TGTGCCAGCAGCCAAGACTTGTCTGGGGCCAACGTCCTGACTTTC. This encodes CASSQDLSGANVLTF.

The rearrangement uses TRBV19 and TRBJ1-2; no clear D gene. V lost 5 bases and J 3 bases, leaving 7 bases between the germline ends. The length of the CDR3 is 12 residues. The germline V gene has CDR1 LNHDA and CDR2 SQIVND (reference sequence). CDR3: CASSEAHYGYTF. As DNA, the CDR3 is TGTGCCAGTAGTGAAGCGCACTATGGCTACACCTTC.

The chain has TRBV3-1 (or the pseudogene TRBV3-2) and TRBJ2-7, with TRBD2 matching 7 bases. V dropped 2 bases and J dropped 5; count of bases not matched to a gene: 6. CDR3 length: 14 amino acids. The V gene's germline CDR1 is LGHDT and CDR2 YNNKEL (reference sequence). The CDR3 loop reads CASSQTLAAHEQYF. The CDR3 DNA reads TGTGCCAGCAGCCAAACCCTAGCGGCTCACGAGCAGTACTTC.

This chain uses TRBV2 with TRBJ1-6; tentatively, D is TRBD1 (6 bases). CDR1 and CDR2 from the germline V gene are SNHLY and FYNNEI. The CDR3 is made up of 13 amino acids. V shed 10 bases and J shed 7 bases, with 14 bases lying between them. The CDR3: CATSRDTNSPLHF. DNA for the CDR3: TGTGCCACCTCCCGGGACACAAATTCACCCCTCCACTTT.

V usage is TRBV27 and J usage is TRBJ2-2, with 8 bases identical to TRBD2. CDR1 is MNHEY, CDR2 SMNVEV, per germline (reference sequence). The CDR3 consists of 16 residues. With V trimmed by 7 bases and J by 6 bases, 13 bases remained unmatched. CDR3 sequence: CASTRGGSFNAGELFF. DNA of the CDR3: TGTGCCAGCACTCGCGGGGGGTCTTTCAACGCCGGGGAGCTGTTTTTT.

This chain connects TRBV7-2 to TRBJ2-2, with TRBD1 identical over 9 bases. V lost 4 bases to trimming and J lost 5 bases; unmatched junction nucleotides: 5. The length of the CDR3 is 15 residues. Germline V gives CDR1 SGHTA, CDR2 FQGNSA. The CDR3 DNA follows: TGTGCCAGCAGCTACGGACAGGGGAGGACCGGGGAGCTGTTTTTT. It yields the protein CASSYGQGRTGELFF.

This clone was recorded a few times. V and J are TRBV19 and TRBJ2-3, with TRBD2 matching 10 bases. Germline V gives CDR1 LNHDA, CDR2 SQIVND (reference sequence). CDR3 length equals 15 residues. The J segment lost 5 bases and the V segment lost 6 bases, leaving 8 bases of the junction unmatched. CDR3 in DNA: TGTGCCAGTAGCCCAATAGCGGGGGGTGGAGATACGCAGTATTTT. Protein sequence: CASSPIAGGGDTQYF.

The rearrangement joins TRBV27 to TRBJ1-5, with D uncertain. Germline-derived CDR1 and CDR2 are MNHEY and SMNVEV (reference sequence). V was trimmed by 5 bases and J by 9 bases, leaving 11 bases between them. The CDR3 extends over 12 amino acids. CDR3 nucleotide sequence: TGTGCCAGCAGTCCGTATCCTTGGCCCCAGCATTTT. This translates into CASSPYPWPQHF.

The CDR3 coding sequence is TGTGCCAGCAGCTTGGGCAGGGAGGCGAGTGGCTACACCTTC. Protein product: CASSLGREASGYTF. V and J are TRBV5-5 and TRBJ1-2, with TRBD1 as a possible D gene (5 bases). The V gene's germline CDR1 is SGHKS and CDR2 YYEKEE (reference sequence). Trimming cost V 0 bases and J 7 bases, with 13 bases left between them. The CDR3 covers 14 residues. Full variable domain (outside the CDR3, taken from reference TRBV5-5 and TRBJ1-2): DAGVTQSPTHLIKTRGQQVTLRCSPISGHKSVSWYQQVLGQGPQFIFQYYEKEERGRGNFPDRFSARQFPNYSSELNVNALLLGDSALYLCASSLGREASGYTFGSGTRLTVV.

The V and J genes are TRBV19 and TRBJ1-3, with D tentatively TRBD1 (5 bases). The CDR3 consists of 16 residues. The V gene lost 5 bases and the J gene lost 7 bases, with 21 bases spanning the gap. Germline CDR1 and CDR2: LNHDA and SQIVND (reference sequence). Here the CDR3 reads CASSSSLQAPRNTIYF. The CDR3 nucleotides are TGTGCCAGTAGTTCGAGTTTACAGGCCCCGCGGAACACCATATATTTT.

The V call is TRBV5-6, the J call TRBJ2-2; a possible D gene is TRBD1 (5 bases). Germline values: CDR1 SGHDT, CDR2 YYEEEE. The CDR3 loop spans 15 amino acids. With 4 bases removed from V and 2 bases from J, the gap between germline ends came to 12 bases. The CDR3 is CASSTYRFNTGELFF. The CDR3 DNA is TGTGCCAGCAGCACGTACAGGTTTAACACCGGGGAGCTGTTTTTT. Supplemented by reference TRBV5-6 and TRBJ2-2, the full variable domain reads DAGVTQSPTHLIKTRGQQVTLRCSPKSGHDTVSWYQQALGQGPQFIFQYYEEEERQRGNFPDRFSGHQFPNYSSELNVNALLLGDSALYLCASSTYRFNTGELFFGEGSRLTVL.

The genes are TRBV19 and TRBJ2-1; 9 bases map to TRBD2. The CDR3 loop spans 15 amino acids. Trimming took 3 bases from V and 4 from J; bases not matched to a gene: 4. Germline-derived CDR1 and CDR2 are LNHDA and SQIVND (reference sequence). The CDR3 region is CASSIAAGGYNEQFF. For the CDR3, the DNA is TGTGCCAGTAGTATCGCAGCGGGGGGTTACAATGAGCAGTTCTTC.

The chain combines TRBV6-5 with TRBJ1-2, with a weak D call TRBD1 (6 bases). Trimming took off 2 bases at V and 8 bases at J, with 15 bases between the two ends. Germline values: CDR1 MNHEY, CDR2 SVGAGI. This CDR3 is built from 14 residues. In DNA form, the CDR3 reads TGTGCCAGCAGTTACACCACAGGGTTCGGGGGCTACACCTTC. Its protein product is CASSYTTGFGGYTF.

This chain joins TRBV9 and TRBJ2-3; 7 nucleotides match TRBD2. V shed 4 bases, J shed 0 bases, and the junction held 5 bases outside the gene matches. This CDR3 is built from 15 residues. Germline CDR1 and CDR2: SGDLS and YYNGEE. The DNA for the CDR3 is TGTGCCAGCAGCCCCCGACTAGCTAGCACAGATACGCAGTATTTT. This sequence encodes CASSPRLASTDTQYF.

The rearrangement uses TRBV3-1 (or the pseudogene TRBV3-2) and TRBJ1-3; D call uncertain. This CDR3 comprises 16 residues. Germline CDR1 is LGHDT and CDR2 is YNNKEL (reference sequence). Trimming pared 0 bases from V and 0 bases from J, leaving 9 bases between. CDR3 bases: TGTGCCAGCAGCCAAGATAGTACCTACTCTGGAAACACCATATATTTT. This gives the protein CASSQDSTYSGNTIYF.

V gene TRBV3-1 (or the pseudogene TRBV3-2) combines with J gene TRBJ1-3; D ambiguous. Per the germline V gene, CDR1 is LGHDT and CDR2 is YNNKEL (reference sequence). The CDR3 sequence is 15 residues long. V lost 4 bases and J lost 4, with 14 bases in between. CDR3 loop: CASSPSAGMGNTIYF. The DNA for the CDR3 is TGTGCCAGCAGCCCTTCAGCGGGGATGGGAAACACCATATATTTT.

The CDR3 sequence: CASNLRDRGIYGYTF. The CDR3 DNA reads TGTGCCAGTAATCTCCGGGACAGGGGGATCTATGGCTACACCTTC. The J gene is TRBJ1-2, the V gene TRBV19; TRBD1 matches at 11 bases. V shed 7 bases and J 4 bases; nucleotides not matched to a gene: 8. The CDR3 runs to 15 residues. In germline, CDR1 is LNHDA, CDR2 SQIVND (reference sequence).

J is TRBJ2-2 and V is TRBV9; D is possibly TRBD2 (6 bases). V was pared by 4 bases and J by 4 bases, with 17 bases between. Looked up from germline, CDR1 is SGDLS and CDR2 is YYNGEE. The CDR3 length is 16 residues. CDR3 amino acids: CASSPRGDLSTGELFF. CDR3 coding DNA: TGTGCCAGCAGCCCCCGCGGGGATTTGAGCACCGGGGAGCTGTTTTTT.

The chain joins TRBV7-8 to TRBJ1-3; TRBD1 is a possible D gene (5 bases). Trimming shortened V by 5 bases and J by 0 bases, and 14 bases separated the two germline ends. CDR3 length equals 16 residues. Per germline, CDR1 SGHVS and CDR2 FQNEAQ. The CDR3 reads CASSPSGGSSGNTIYF. The CDR3 DNA reads TGTGCCAGCAGCCCAAGCGGGGGGAGCTCTGGAAACACCATATATTTT.

This clone was found once. This sequence joins TRBV27 and TRBJ1-4; 8 nucleotides agree with TRBD1. Germline CDR1 MNHEY, CDR2 SMNVEV (reference sequence). Trimming cost V 6 bases and J 3 bases; bases outside gene matches: 15. The CDR3 length is 18 residues. This CDR3 reads CASSPGTGRGGSNEKLFF. CDR3 sequence (DNA): TGTGCCAGCAGCCCCGGGACAGGACGAGGTGGATCTAATGAAAAACTGTTTTTT.

This clone was seen a handful of times. V usage is TRBV30 and J usage is TRBJ1-6; 7 bases map to TRBD1. CDR3 length: 14 residues. V was pared by 1 base and J by 7 bases, with 4 bases of the junction left unmatched. Germline CDR1 GTSNPN, CDR2 SVGIG (reference sequence). CDR3 coding DNA: TGTGCCTGGAGTGCCGGGACAGAGAATTCACCCCTCCACTTT. Translation gives CAWSAGTENSPLHF. Full variable domain (rest looked up from reference TRBV30 and TRBJ1-6): SQTIHQWPATLVQPVGSPLSLECTVEGTSNPNLYWYRQAAGRGLQLLFYSVGIGQISSEVPQNLSASRPQDRQFILSSKKLLLSDSGFYLCAWSAGTENSPLHFGNGTRLTVT.